The 13 T cell receptor beta chains reported below all come from one sample, sequenced in a study of early T cells in non-severe SARS-CoV-2 infection. MiXCR, applied by TCRdb to the 5' RACE reads, yields one record per CDR3 protein. The sample lists 48,000 or so distinct CDR3 sequences; approximately 5.7% were seen once. The specimen comprised whole blood, sampled at baseline. The receptors were gathered from an adult who was a healthcare worker with PCR-confirmed SARS-CoV-2 infection or an uninfected control (not recorded which).

In this sample, this clonotype turned up a few times. The chain is built from TRBV5-1 and TRBJ2-1, with D possibly TRBD1 on 6 matching bases. Per the germline V gene, CDR1 is SGHRS and CDR2 is YFSETQ. The CDR3 has 13 amino acids. V was trimmed by 3 bases and J by 10 bases, leaving 14 bases between them. The CDR3 reads CASSSQGQNEQFF. CDR3 nucleotides: TGCGCCAGCAGCTCCCAGGGGCAGAACGAGCAGTTCTTC.

This chain uses TRBV5-1 with TRBJ1-1; TRBD1 might be the D (5 bases). The CDR3 consists of 14 residues. The V and J ends lost 3 bases and 5 bases respectively, with 14 bases between them. Germline values: CDR1 SGHRS, CDR2 YFSETQ. DNA for the CDR3: TGCGCCAGCAGCTCAGGACAAGTGGGGACTGAAGCTTTCTTT. It codes for CASSSGQVGTEAFF.

This clonotype was found a few times. CDR3 sequence reads: CASRDLTVRQETQYF. CDR3 DNA sequence: TGTGCCAGCAGGGACCTGACGGTACGCCAAGAGACCCAGTACTTC. The chain combines TRBV28 with TRBJ2-5; D gene ambiguous. This CDR3 comprises 15 residues. The germline gives CDR1 MDHEN, CDR2 SYDVKM. The V gene lost 6 bases and the J gene lost 1 base, with 15 bases spanning the gap.

The CDR3 nucleotides read TGCGCCAGCAGCTTGGCCTCAGAAACAGGGCAGTACTTC. Protein sequence: CASSLASETGQYF. The V gene is TRBV5-1, the J gene TRBJ2-7; weak D call: TRBD1 (5 bases). The V gene lost 0 bases and the J gene lost 9 bases, with 13 bases spanning the gap. The CDR3 is made up of 13 amino acids. Germline CDR1 reads SGHRS; CDR2 reads YFSETQ.

CDR3 nucleotides: TGCGCCAGCAGTGATCTACGACTAGCGGGAGGGCCAGACATTCAGTACTTC. It codes for CASSDLRLAGGPDIQYF. This chain links TRBV10-1 with TRBJ2-4; 14 positions match TRBD2. V gave up 3 bases and J gave up 8 bases; unmatched junction bases: 9. Germline CDR1 is WNHNN and CDR2 is SYGVQD (reference sequence). CDR3 length equals 17 residues.

The genes are TRBV11-2 and TRBJ2-3; D possibly corresponds to TRBD2 (6 bases). Germline V gene data show CDR1 as SGHAT and CDR2 as FQNNGV. V lost 1 base to trimming and J lost 0 bases, with 17 bases between them. The CDR3 has 18 residues. CDR3 DNA sequence: TGTGCCAGCAGCTTAGTGGGCGGAGGGATCGGCAGCACAGATACGCAGTATTTT. It translates to CASSLVGGGIGSTDTQYF.

To note about this clonotype: The junction differs from germline at one of its ends, possibly a read error. The J gene is TRBJ1-1, the V gene TRBV29-1, with a tentative D call TRBD1 (5 bases). The CDR3 loop spans 14 amino acids. CDR1 is SQVTM and CDR2 is ANQGSEA in the germline V gene. The CDR3 here is CGVSPRGRNTEAFF. For the CDR3, the DNA is TGCGGCGTGTCTCCAAGGGGCAGGAACACTGAAGCTTTCTTT.

At least ten counts were recorded for this clonotype. The chain combines TRBV27 with TRBJ1-6; D is uncertain. V was clipped by 2 bases and J by 6 bases, with 8 bases between them. The CDR3 is 14 amino acids. Germline V gene lookup returns CDR1 MNHEY and CDR2 SMNVEV (reference sequence). The CDR3 region has the DNA TGTGCCAGCAGTTTAGGCCAGGTTAATTCACCCCTCCACTTT. Protein: CASSLGQVNSPLHF.

The V call is TRBV27, the J call TRBJ1-1; perhaps TRBD1 as D (5 bases). This CDR3 is 14 amino acids long. V dropped 4 bases and J dropped 5 bases, with 14 bases sitting between them. Germline CDR1 is MNHEY and CDR2 is SMNVEV (reference sequence). CDR3 sequence reads: CASSSRGRRTEAFF. The CDR3 DNA is TGTGCCAGCAGTTCAAGGGGCAGGAGGACTGAAGCTTTCTTT.

At least ten counts were recorded for this clonotype. The V and J genes are TRBV12-3 or TRBV12-4 and TRBJ2-1, with 10 bases matching TRBD2. The V gene end was trimmed by 5 bases and the J gene end by 7 bases; junction bases not matched to a gene: 8. The CDR3 is 15 residues long. The DNA for the CDR3 is TGTGCCAGCAGTCCCGGACTAGCGGAAGGGAATGAGCAGTTCTTC. It translates to CASSPGLAEGNEQFF.

This clonotype was recorded many times. The V call is TRBV10-3, the J call TRBJ1-1, with D possibly TRBD1 on 6 matching bases. Trimming left V 5 bases short and J 1 base short, with 17 bases between. Germline V gene sequence: CDR1 ENHRY, CDR2 SYGVKD. The CDR3 spans 16 residues. CDR3 DNA: TGTGCCATCAGTCCTAATCAGGGGCAGGGGAACACTGAAGCTTTCTTT. Translation gives CAISPNQGQGNTEAFF.

This clonotype was picked up a small number of times. The chain recombines TRBV6-4 with TRBJ1-1; no definite D call. V was shortened by 9 bases and J by 7 bases, with 6 bases between the two germline ends. Per germline, CDR1 MRHNA and CDR2 SNTAGT. This CDR3 spans 9 amino acids. CDR3 amino acids: CARLNEAFF. DNA for the CDR3: TGTGCCAGACTTAATGAAGCTTTCTTT.

This clonotype was seen many times. The chain has TRBV30 and TRBJ2-7; no definite D call. CDR1 and CDR2 (germline): GTSNPN, SVGIG (reference sequence). V shed 0 bases and J shed 3 bases, with 3 bases lying between them. This CDR3 is 11 amino acids long. The CDR3 loop reads CAWSVIYEQYF. The CDR3 DNA is TGTGCCTGGAGTGTAATCTACGAGCAGTACTTC.